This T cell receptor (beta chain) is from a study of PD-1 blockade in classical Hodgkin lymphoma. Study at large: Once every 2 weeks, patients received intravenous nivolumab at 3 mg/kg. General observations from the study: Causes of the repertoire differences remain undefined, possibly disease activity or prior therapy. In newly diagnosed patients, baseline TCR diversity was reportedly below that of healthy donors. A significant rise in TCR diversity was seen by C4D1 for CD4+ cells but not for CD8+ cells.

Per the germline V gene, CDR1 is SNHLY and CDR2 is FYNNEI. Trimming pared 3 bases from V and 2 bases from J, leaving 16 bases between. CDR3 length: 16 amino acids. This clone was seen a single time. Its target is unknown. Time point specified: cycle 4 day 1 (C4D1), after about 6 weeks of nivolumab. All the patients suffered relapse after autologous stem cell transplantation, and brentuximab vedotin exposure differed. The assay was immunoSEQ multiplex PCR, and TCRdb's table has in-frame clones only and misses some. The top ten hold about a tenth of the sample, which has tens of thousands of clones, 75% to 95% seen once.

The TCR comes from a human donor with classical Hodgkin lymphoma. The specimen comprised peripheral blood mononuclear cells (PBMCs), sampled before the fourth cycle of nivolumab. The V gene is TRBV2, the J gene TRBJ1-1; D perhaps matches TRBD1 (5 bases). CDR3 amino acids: CASSEGVLPVNTEAFF. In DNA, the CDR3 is TGTGCCAGCAGTGAGGGGGTCCTCCCCGTCAACACTGAAGCTTTCTTT.